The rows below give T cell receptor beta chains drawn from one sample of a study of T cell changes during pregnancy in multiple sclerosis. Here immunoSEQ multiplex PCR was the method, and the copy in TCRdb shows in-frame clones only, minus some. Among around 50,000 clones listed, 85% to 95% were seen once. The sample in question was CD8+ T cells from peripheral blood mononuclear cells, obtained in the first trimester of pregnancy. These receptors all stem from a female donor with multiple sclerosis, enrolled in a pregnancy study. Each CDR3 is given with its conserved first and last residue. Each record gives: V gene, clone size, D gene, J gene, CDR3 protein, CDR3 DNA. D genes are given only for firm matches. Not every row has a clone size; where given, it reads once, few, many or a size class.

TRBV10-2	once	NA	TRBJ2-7	CASSRTAISSYEQYF	TGCGCCAGCAGTCGGACAGCGATTAGCTCCTACGAGCAGTACTTC
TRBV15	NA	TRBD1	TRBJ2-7	CATSRDDRGPYEQYF	TGTGCCACCAGCAGAGATGACAGGGGTCCCTACGAGCAGTACTTC
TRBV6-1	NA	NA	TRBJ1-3	CASGGMSGNTIYF	TGTGCCAGCGGTGGTATGTCTGGAAACACCATATATTTT
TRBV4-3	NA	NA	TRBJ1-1	CASSPGGQPDAFF	TGCGCCAGCAGTCCAGGCGGACAGCCCGACGCTTTCTTT
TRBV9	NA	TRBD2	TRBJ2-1	CASSVGSGSRDEQFF	TGTGCCAGCAGCGTAGGTAGCGGGAGTAGGGATGAGCAGTTCTTC
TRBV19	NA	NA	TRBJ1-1	CASSPMNTEAFF	TGTGCCAGTAGCCCTATGAACACTGAAGCTTTCTTT
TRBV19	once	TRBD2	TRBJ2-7	CASSIEREGHYEQYF	TGTGCCAGTAGTATAGAGCGGGAGGGCCACTACGAGCAGTACTTC
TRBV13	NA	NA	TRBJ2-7	CASSLASYEQYF	TGTGCCAGCAGCTTAGCCAGTTACGAGCAGTACTTC
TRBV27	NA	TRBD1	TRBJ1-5	CASSFLRTGDSNQPQHF	TGTGCCAGCAGTTTCCTCCGGACAGGGGATAGCAATCAGCCCCAGCATTTT
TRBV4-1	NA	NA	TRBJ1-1	CASSQGGVNTEAFF	TGCGCCAGCAGCCAAGGAGGAGTGAACACTGAAGCTTTCTTT
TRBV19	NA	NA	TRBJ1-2	CASSIDRAGNGYTF	TGTGCCAGTAGTATAGATCGAGCCGGTAATGGCTACACCTTC
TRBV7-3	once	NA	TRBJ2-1	CASSEHLENGNEQFF	TGTGCCAGCAGCGAACACCTAGAGAACGGCAATGAGCAGTTCTTC
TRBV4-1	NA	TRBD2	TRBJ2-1	CASSPVAGTYNEQFF	TGCGCCAGCAGCCCCGTAGCGGGGACCTACAATGAGCAGTTCTTC
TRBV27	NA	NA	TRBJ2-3	CASSLLPRGSTDTQYF	TGTGCCAGCAGTTTACTACCGCGGGGAAGCACAGATACGCAGTATTTT
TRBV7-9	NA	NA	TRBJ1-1	CASSSARELEAFF	TGTGCCAGCAGCTCGGCGAGGGAACTGGAAGCTTTCTTT
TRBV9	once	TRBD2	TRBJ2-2	CASSVGGLADGELFF	TGTGCCAGCAGCGTAGGGGGACTAGCGGACGGGGAGCTGTTTTTT
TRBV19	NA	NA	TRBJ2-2	CASSPGVLTGELFF	TGTGCCAGTTCCCCGGGGGTACTGACCGGGGAGCTGTTTTTT
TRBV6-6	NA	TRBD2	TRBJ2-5	CASSPPGLAGQETQYF	TGTGCCAGCAGCCCCCCGGGACTAGCGGGACAAGAGACCCAGTACTTC
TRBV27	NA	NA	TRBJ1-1	CASSLLKNTEAFF	TGTGCCAGCAGTTTATTAAAGAACACTGAAGCTTTCTTT
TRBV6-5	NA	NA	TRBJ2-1	CASSRDNNEQFF	TGTGCCAGCTCTCGAGACAACAATGAGCAGTTCTTC
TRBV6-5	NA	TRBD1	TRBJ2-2	CASNPRGSDTGELFF	TGTGCCAGCAACCCCAGGGGGTCGGACACCGGGGAGCTGTTTTTT
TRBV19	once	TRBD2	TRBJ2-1	CASSAGGSYNEQFF	TGTGCCAGCTCAGCGGGGGGCTCCTACAATGAGCAGTTCTTC
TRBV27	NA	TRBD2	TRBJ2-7	CASSGGAVEQYF	TGTGCCAGCAGCGGGGGGGCTGTCGAGCAGTACTTC
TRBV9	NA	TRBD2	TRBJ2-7	CASSADGLAGAYEQYF	TGTGCCAGCAGCGCAGACGGACTAGCGGGGGCCTACGAGCAGTACTTC
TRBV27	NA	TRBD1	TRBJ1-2	CASSPGGGVHYGYTF	TGTGCCAGCAGTCCAGGGGGTGGGGTTCACTATGGCTACACCTTC
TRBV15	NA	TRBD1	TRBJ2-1	CATSRSRDRVYNEQFF	TGTGCCACCAGCAGAAGCCGGGACAGGGTTTACAATGAGCAGTTCTTC
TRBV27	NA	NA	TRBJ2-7	CASSFRLTYEQYF	TGTGCCAGCAGTTTTCGACTTACCTACGAGCAGTACTTC
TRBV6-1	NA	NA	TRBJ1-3	CASIKSRSHLNTIYF	TGTGCCAGCATAAAATCCAGATCCCATTTGAACACCATATATTTT
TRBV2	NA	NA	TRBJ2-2	CASGRGRANTGELFF	TGTGCCAGCGGGAGGGGGAGGGCGAACACCGGGGAGCTGTTTTTT
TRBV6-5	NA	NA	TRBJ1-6	CASVERPLGNSPLHF	TGTGCCAGCGTCGAGAGGCCCCTGGGTAATTCACCCCTCCACTTT
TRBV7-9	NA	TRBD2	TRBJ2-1	CASSLWAGGQGNEQFF	TGTGCCAGCAGCTTATGGGCGGGGGGCCAGGGGAATGAGCAGTTCTTC
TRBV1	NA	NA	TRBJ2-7	CTSSPRQRPYEQYF	TGCACCAGCAGCCCGAGACAGCGCCCCTACGAGCAGTACTTC
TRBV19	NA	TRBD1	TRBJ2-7	CATALQGQGFAEQYF	TGTGCCACCGCGCTACAAGGACAGGGTTTCGCCGAGCAGTACTTC
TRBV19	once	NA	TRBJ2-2	CASRRLRGENTGELFF	TGTGCCAGTAGAAGACTACGGGGAGAGAACACCGGGGAGCTGTTTTTT
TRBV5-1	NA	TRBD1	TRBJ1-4	CASSLSGTGANEKLFF	TGCGCCAGCAGCTTATCCGGGACAGGGGCTAATGAAAAACTGTTTTTT